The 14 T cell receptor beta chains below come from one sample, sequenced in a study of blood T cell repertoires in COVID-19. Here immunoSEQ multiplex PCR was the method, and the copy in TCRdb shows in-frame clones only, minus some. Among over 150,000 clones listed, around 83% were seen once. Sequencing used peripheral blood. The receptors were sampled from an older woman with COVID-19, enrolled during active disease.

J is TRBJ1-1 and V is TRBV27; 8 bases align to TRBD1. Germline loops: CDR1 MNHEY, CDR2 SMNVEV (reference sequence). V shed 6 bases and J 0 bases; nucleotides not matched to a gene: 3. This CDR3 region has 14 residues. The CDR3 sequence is CASRRTGMNTEAFF. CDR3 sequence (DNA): TGTGCCAGCAGACGGACAGGGATGAACACTGAAGCTTTCTTT.

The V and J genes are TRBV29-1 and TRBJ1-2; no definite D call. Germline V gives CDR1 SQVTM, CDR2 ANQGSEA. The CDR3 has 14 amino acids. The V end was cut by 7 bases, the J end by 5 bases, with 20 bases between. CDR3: CSAPVGAGPYGYTF. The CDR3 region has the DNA TGCAGCGCCCCCGTTGGAGCGGGCCCGTATGGCTACACCTTC.

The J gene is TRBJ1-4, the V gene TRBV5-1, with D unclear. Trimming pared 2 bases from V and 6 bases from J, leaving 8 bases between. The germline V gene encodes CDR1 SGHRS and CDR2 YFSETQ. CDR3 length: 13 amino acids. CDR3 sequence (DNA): TGCGCCAGCAGCTTACAGAGGGATGAAAAACTGTTTTTT. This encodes CASSLQRDEKLFF.

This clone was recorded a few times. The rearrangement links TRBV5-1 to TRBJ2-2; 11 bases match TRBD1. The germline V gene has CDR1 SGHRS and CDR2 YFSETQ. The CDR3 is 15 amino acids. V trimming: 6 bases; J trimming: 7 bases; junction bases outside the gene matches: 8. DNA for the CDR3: TGCGCCAGCACTTCCAGGACAGGGGGCTTCGGGGAGCTGTTTTTT. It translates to CASTSRTGGFGELFF.

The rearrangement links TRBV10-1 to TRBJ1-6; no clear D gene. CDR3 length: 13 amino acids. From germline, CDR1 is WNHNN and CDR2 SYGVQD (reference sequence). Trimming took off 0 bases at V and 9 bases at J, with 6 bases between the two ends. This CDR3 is CASSESRVSPLHF. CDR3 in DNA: TGCGCCAGCAGTGAGTCACGGGTTTCACCCCTCCACTTT.

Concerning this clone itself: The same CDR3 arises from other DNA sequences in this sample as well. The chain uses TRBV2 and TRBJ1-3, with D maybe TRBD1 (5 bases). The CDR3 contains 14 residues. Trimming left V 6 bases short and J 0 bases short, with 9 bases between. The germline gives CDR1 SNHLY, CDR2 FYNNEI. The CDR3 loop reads CASSSDTSGNTIYF. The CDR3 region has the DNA TGTGCCAGCAGCTCGGACACCTCTGGAAACACCATATATTTT.

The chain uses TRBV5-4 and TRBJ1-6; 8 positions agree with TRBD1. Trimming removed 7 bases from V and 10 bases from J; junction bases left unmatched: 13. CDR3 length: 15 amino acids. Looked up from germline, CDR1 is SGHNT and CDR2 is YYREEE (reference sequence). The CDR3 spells CASHSGQGAQSPLHF. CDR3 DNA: TGTGCCAGCCATTCCGGACAGGGAGCCCAGTCACCCCTCCACTTT.

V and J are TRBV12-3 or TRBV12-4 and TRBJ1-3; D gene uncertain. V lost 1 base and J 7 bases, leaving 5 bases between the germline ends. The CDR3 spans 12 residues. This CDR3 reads CASSLGGNTIYF. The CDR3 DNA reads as TGTGCCAGCAGTTTAGGAGGGAACACCATATATTTT.

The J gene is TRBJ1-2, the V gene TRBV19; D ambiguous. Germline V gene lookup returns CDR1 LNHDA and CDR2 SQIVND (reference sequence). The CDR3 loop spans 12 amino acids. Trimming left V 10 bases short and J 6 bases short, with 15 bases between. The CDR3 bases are TGTGCCACCTACGAGGGAGCCAATGGCTACACCTTC. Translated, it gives CATYEGANGYTF.

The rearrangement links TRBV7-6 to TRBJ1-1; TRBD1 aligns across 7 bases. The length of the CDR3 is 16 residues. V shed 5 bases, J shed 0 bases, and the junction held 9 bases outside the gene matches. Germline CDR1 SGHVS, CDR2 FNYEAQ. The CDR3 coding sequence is TGTGCCAGCAGCCCAGAGGCAGGGGGAGTGAACACTGAAGCTTTCTTT. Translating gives CASSPEAGGVNTEAFF.

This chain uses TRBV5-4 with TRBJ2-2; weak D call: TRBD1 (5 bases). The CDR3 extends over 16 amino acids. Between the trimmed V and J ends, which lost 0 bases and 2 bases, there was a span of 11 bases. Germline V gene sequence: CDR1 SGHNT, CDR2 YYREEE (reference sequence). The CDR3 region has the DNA TGTGCCAGCAGCTTGGATTGGCAGGGTAACACCGGGGAGCTGTTTTTT. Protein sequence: CASSLDWQGNTGELFF.

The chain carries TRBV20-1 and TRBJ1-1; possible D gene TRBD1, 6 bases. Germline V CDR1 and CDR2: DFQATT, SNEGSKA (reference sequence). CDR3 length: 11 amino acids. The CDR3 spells CSGTTNTEAFF. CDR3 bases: TGCAGCGGGACAACAAACACTGAAGCTTTCTTT.

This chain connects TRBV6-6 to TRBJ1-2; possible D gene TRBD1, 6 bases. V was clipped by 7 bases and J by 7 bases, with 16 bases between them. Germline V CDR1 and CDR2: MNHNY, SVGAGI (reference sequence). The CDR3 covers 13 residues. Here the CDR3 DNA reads TGTGCCAGCACGCTCAGGGGCGGGAGTGGCTACACCTTC. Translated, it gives CASTLRGGSGYTF.

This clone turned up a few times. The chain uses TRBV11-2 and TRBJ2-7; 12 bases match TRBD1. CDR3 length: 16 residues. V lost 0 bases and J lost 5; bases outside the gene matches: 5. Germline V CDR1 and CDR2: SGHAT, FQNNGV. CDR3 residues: CASSLEGTGGLDEQYF. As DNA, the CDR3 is TGTGCCAGCAGCTTAGAGGGGACAGGGGGCTTGGACGAGCAGTACTTC. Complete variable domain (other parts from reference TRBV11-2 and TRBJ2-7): EAGVAQSPRYKIIEKRQSVAFWCNPISGHATLYWYQQILGQGPKLLIQFQNNGVVDDSQLPKDRFSAERLKGVDSTLKIQPAKLEDSAVYLCASSLEGTGGLDEQYFGPGTRLTVT.